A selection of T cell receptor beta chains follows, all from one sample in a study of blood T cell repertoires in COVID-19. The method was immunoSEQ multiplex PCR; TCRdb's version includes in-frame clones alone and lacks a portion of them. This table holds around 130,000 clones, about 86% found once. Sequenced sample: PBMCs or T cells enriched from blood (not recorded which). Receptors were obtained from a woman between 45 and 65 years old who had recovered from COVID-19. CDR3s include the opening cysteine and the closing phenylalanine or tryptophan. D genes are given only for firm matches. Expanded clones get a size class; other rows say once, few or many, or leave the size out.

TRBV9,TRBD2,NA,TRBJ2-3,CASSRTSGGAEYF,TGTGCCAGCAGCCGGACTAGCGGGGGGGCCGAGTATTTT
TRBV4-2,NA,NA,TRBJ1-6,CASSQALVPGNSPLHF,TGTGCCAGCAGCCAAGCGCTCGTCCCCGGTAATTCACCCCTCCACTTT
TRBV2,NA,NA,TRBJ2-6,CASSERLSGANVLTF,TGTGCCAGCAGTGAGAGGTTATCTGGGGCCAACGTCCTGACTTTC
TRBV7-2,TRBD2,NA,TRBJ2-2,CASSLVVTSGGADGELFF,TGTGCCAGCAGCTTAGTAGTGACTAGCGGGGGGGCCGACGGGGAGCTGTTTTTT
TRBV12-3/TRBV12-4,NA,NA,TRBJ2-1,CASSLSRAQFF,TGTGCCAGCAGTTTGTCCCGAGCGCAGTTCTTC
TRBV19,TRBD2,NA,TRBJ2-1,CASSIDLATLAGKFF,TGTGCCAGTAGTATAGATCTAGCGACCCTAGCGGGGAAGTTCTTC
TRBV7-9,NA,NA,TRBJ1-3,CASTARKGNTIYF,TGTGCCAGCACAGCCCGCAAGGGAAACACCATATATTTT
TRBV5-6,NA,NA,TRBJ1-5,CASSSRWDWTSNQPQHF,TGTGCCAGCAGCTCGAGATGGGACTGGACCAGCAATCAGCCCCAGCATTTT
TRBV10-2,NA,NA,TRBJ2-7,CASSGRGKGDEQYF,TGCGCCAGCAGCGGACGTGGTAAGGGAGACGAGCAGTACTTC
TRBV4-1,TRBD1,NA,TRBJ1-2,CASSHPGQGKGYTF,TGCGCCAGCAGCCACCCGGGACAGGGGAAGGGCTACACCTTC
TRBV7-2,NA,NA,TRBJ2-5,CASSPQRIGSETQYF,TGTGCCAGCAGCCCCCAGCGGATAGGGTCGGAGACCCAGTACTTC
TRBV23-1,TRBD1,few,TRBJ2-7,CASSHWDRGPPYEQYF,TGCGCCAGCAGTCATTGGGACAGGGGGCCTCCTTACGAGCAGTACTTC
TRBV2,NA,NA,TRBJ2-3,CASSEAVVSSTDTQYF,TGTGCCAGCAGTGAAGCCGTCGTTTCTAGCACAGATACGCAGTATTTT
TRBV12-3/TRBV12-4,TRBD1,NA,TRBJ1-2,CASTNLDRGYTF,TGTGCCAGCACCAATCTAGACAGGGGATACACCTTC
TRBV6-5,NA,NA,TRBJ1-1,CASSSGQTIMNTEAFF,TGTGCCAGCAGTTCCGGACAGACGATAATGAACACTGAAGCTTTCTTT
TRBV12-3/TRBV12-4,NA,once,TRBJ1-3,CASSYPGRNTIYF,TGTGCCAGCAGTTACCCAGGGAGAAACACCATATATTTT
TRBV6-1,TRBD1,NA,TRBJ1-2,CASSEAGTGRRANYGYTF,TGTGCCAGCAGTGAAGCAGGGACAGGGCGGAGGGCTAACTATGGCTACACCTTC
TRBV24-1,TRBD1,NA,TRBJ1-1,CATNYRGFIEAFF,TGTGCCACCAATTACAGGGGGTTCATTGAAGCTTTCTTT
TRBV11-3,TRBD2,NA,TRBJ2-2,CASSPGTSGGASGELFF,TGTGCCAGCAGCCCCGGGACTAGCGGGGGGGCGTCCGGGGAGCTGTTTTTT
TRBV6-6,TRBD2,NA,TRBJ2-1,CASQGTRSYNEQFF,TGTGCCAGCCAGGGGACTAGATCCTACAATGAGCAGTTCTTC
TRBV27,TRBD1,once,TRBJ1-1,CASSDRGGFTEAFF,TGTGCCAGCAGTGACAGGGGGGGGTTCACTGAAGCTTTCTTT
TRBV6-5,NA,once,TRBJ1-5,CASGIGAESNQPQHF,TGTGCCTCCGGGATAGGAGCCGAAAGCAATCAGCCCCAGCATTTT
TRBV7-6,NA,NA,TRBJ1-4,CASRSDRQYEKLFF,TGTGCCAGCAGATCGGACAGACAGTATGAAAAACTGTTTTTT
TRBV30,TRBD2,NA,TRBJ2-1,CAWSALAYNEQFF,TGTGCCTGGAGTGCACTAGCGTACAATGAGCAGTTCTTC
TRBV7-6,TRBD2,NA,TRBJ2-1,CASSLVAGGTGEQFF,TGTGCCAGCAGCTTAGTAGCGGGGGGGACCGGTGAGCAGTTCTTC
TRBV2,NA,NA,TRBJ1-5,CASSEMNKPQHF,TGTGCCAGCAGTGAAATGAACAAGCCCCAGCATTTT
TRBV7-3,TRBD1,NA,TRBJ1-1,CASSYRGQPNTEAFF,TGTGCCAGCAGCTACCGGGGACAGCCGAACACTGAAGCTTTCTTT
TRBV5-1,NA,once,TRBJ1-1,CASSLDFRENTEAFF,TGCGCCAGCAGCTTGGATTTCAGGGAGAACACTGAAGCTTTCTTT
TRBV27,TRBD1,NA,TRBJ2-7,CASSWTGGDEQYF,TGTGCCAGCAGTTGGACAGGGGGGGACGAGCAGTACTTC
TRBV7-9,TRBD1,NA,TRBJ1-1,CASSPSRGHTTEAFF,TGTGCCAGCAGCCCAAGCAGGGGGCACACAACTGAAGCTTTCTTT
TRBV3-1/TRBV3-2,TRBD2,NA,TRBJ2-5,CASSQDQGGRETQYF,TGTGCCAGCAGCCAAGATCAGGGAGGGCGGGAGACCCAGTACTTC
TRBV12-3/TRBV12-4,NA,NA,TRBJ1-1,CASSLEENTEAFF,TGTGCCAGCAGTTTGGAGGAGAACACTGAAGCTTTCTTT
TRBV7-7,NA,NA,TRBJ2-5,CASSLVDRQETQYF,TGTGCTAGCAGCTTAGTTGACAGACAAGAGACCCAGTACTTC
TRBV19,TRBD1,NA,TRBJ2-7,CASSLGTGETYEQYF,TGTGCCAGTAGTCTCGGGACAGGGGAAACCTACGAGCAGTACTTC
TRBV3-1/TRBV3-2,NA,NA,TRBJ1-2,CASSPDGLYGYTF,TGTGCCAGCAGCCCGGACGGACTATATGGCTACACCTTC
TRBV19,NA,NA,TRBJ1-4,CASSTRQQSNEKLFF,TGTGCCAGTAGTACAAGACAGCAATCTAATGAAAAACTGTTTTTT
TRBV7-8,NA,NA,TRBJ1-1,CASSLDRVPRRGTEAFF,TGTGCCAGCAGCTTAGACCGGGTGCCCAGACGCGGGACTGAAGCTTTCTTT
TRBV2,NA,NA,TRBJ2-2,CAIRPDSNTGELFF,TGTGCCATACGCCCGGACAGTAACACCGGGGAGCTGTTTTTT
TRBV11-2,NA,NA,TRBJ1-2,CASSLDRGNGYTF,TGTGCCAGCAGCTTAGACCGGGGGAATGGCTACACCTTC
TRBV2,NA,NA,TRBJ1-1,CASSVEAVNTEAFF,TGTGCCAGCAGTGTGGAGGCCGTGAACACTGAAGCTTTCTTT
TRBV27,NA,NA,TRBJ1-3,CASSTTRDKNTIYF,TGTGCCAGCAGTACGACCAGGGACAAAAACACCATATATTTT
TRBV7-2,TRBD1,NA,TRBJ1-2,CASSRGRYYGYTF,TGTGCCAGCAGCAGGGGGCGTTACTATGGCTACACCTTC
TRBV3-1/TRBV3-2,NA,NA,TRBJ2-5,CASSHMGAQETQYF,TGTGCCAGCAGCCACATGGGAGCCCAAGAGACCCAGTACTTC
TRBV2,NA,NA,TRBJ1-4,CASRGIQGHNEKLFF,TGTGCCAGCAGAGGCATACAGGGCCACAATGAAAAACTGTTTTTT
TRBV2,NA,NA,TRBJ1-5,CASSEALRSNQPQHF,TGTGCCAGCAGTGAAGCGTTGCGTAGCAATCAGCCCCAGCATTTT
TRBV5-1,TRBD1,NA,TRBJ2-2,CASSTTGQVLPGELFF,TGCGCCAGCAGCACTACGGGACAGGTTTTACCCGGGGAGCTGTTTTTT
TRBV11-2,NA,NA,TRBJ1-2,CASSTPGGGANYGYTF,TGTGCCAGCAGCACCCCCGGCGGAGGTGCAAACTATGGCTACACCTTC
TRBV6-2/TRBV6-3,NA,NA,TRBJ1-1,CASSKLRTDSNTEAFF,TGTGCCAGCAGTAAACTTCGGACAGATTCGAACACTGAAGCTTTCTTT
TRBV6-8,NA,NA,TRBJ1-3,CASTGGLGNTIYF,TGTGCCAGCACTGGGGGCTTGGGAAACACCATATATTTT
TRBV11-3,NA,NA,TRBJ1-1,CASRGRADTEAFF,TGTGCCAGTAGAGGGAGAGCGGACACTGAAGCTTTCTTT
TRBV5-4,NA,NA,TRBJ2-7,CASSPDYAYEQYF,TGTGCCAGCAGCCCGGACTATGCCTACGAGCAGTACTTC
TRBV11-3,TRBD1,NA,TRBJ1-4,CASSPRQGPEKLFF,TGTGCCAGCAGCCCTCGACAGGGCCCTGAAAAACTGTTTTTT
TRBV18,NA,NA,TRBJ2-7,CASSPMSPGGLNSYEQYF,TGTGCCAGCTCACCAATGAGCCCAGGGGGGCTGAACTCCTACGAGCAGTACTTC